This paragraph covers one TCR beta chain sequence. This sample was taken from a study of technical replicates of blood from four donors. The J segment lost 4 bases and the V segment lost 1 base, leaving 0 bases of the junction unmatched. The germline V gene has CDR1 SGHDT and CDR2 YYEEEE. The length of the CDR3 is 13 residues. Clones were read by immunoSEQ multiplex PCR, and TCRdb kept only the in-frame ones, dropping some. The sample carries under 85,000 clones, approximately 97% recorded once. The TCR was taken from a human donor in good health. The chain joins TRBV5-6 to TRBJ2-5; 8 bases fit TRBD1. The sequenced material came from T cells isolated from PBMCs. Written as DNA, the CDR3 is TGTGCCAGCAGCTTGACAGGGGGAGAGACCCAGTACTTC. Protein sequence: CASSLTGGETQYF. Combining the CDR3 with reference TRBV5-6 and TRBJ2-5 gives the whole variable domain DAGVTQSPTHLIKTRGQQVTLRCSPKSGHDTVSWYQQALGQGPQFIFQYYEEEERQRGNFPDRFSGHQFPNYSSELNVNALLLGDSALYLCASSLTGGETQYFGPGTRLLVL.